The source of this T cell receptor (beta chain) is a study of CD8 T cells in ankylosing spondylitis. V lost 7 bases to trimming and J lost 7 bases, with 20 bases between them. The CDR3 contains 15 residues. Overall study findings and caveats: Eight or nine highly homologous variants formed a TCR beta motif that appeared characteristic of ankylosing spondylitis blood. There was reportedly significant enrichment of clones that were disease-linked in matched ankylosing spondylitis synovial fluid. With a CD8+ phenotype, disease-linked clones were relatively rare in peripheral blood.

Remarks on this clonotype: The target antigen is unknown.

Generation of TCR beta libraries employed quantitative 5'-RACE incorporating molecular barcodes. TCRdb itself ran the 5' RACE reads through MiXCR, one entry per CDR3 protein. The sample holds roughly 470,000 distinct CDR3 sequences, about 25% seen once. V usage is TRBV12-3 or TRBV12-4 and J usage is TRBJ1-5; perhaps TRBD1 as D (5 bases). This receptor was obtained from a male donor with ankylosing spondylitis. Sample: blood, either unsorted or a sorted T cell fraction (not recorded which). The CDR3 region has the DNA TGTGCCAGCACCATTGACGGTCCGGGGGGACAGCCCCAGCATTTT. This encodes CASTIDGPGGQPQHF.